This passage covers 32 T cell receptor beta chains from one sample sequenced in a study of neurological immune-mediated disorders. In TCRdb, the 5' RACE reads were re-called with MiXCR into one record per CDR3 protein. The table records just over 95,000 distinct CDR3 sequences, about 3.8% of them present only once. Sample: PBMCs. The receptor set was obtained from a woman aged 18-29 years with multiple sclerosis.

This clonotype has ten or more counts. V is TRBV29-1 and J is TRBJ1-4, with TRBD1 as a possible D gene (6 bases). There are 17 residues in the CDR3. Germline V gives CDR1 SQVTM, CDR2 ANQGSEA. Deletions cut 7 bases from V and 0 bases from J, with 21 bases between. The CDR3 DNA sequence: TGCAGCGCGGCCGCCCGGACAGTTAAATCAACTAATGAAAAACTGTTTTTT. It codes for CSAAARTVKSTNEKLFF.

This clonotype came up many times. The chain recombines TRBV20-1 with TRBJ1-2; maybe TRBD1 (6 bases). CDR3 size: 13 residues. The germline V gene encodes CDR1 DFQATT and CDR2 SNEGSKA (reference sequence). The CDR3 loop reads CSPKTGANYGYTF. The CDR3 DNA reads TGCAGCCCCAAGACAGGAGCCAACTATGGCTACACCTTC.

This clonotype was seen many times. This chain connects TRBV28 to TRBJ2-4; a possible D gene is TRBD1 (6 bases). CDR3 length: 18 residues. V lost 3 bases and J lost 2, with 20 bases in between. Germline loops: CDR1 MDHEN, CDR2 SYDVKM. The CDR3 protein is CASSFPRRQALTKNIQYF. For the CDR3, the DNA is TGTGCCAGCAGTTTCCCACGTAGACAGGCGCTTACCAAAAACATTCAGTACTTC.

This clonotype was observed many times. The chain carries TRBV12-3 or TRBV12-4 and TRBJ1-1; 9 positions match TRBD1. The CDR3 contains 15 residues. With V trimmed by 6 bases and J by 3 bases, 8 bases remained unmatched. CDR3 sequence: CASRTGGSADTEAFF. DNA of the CDR3: TGTGCCAGCAGAACAGGGGGCTCAGCGGACACTGAAGCTTTCTTT.

J is TRBJ1-4 and V is TRBV10-3, with 7 nucleotides matching TRBD1. Trimming removed 0 bases from V and 4 bases from J; junction bases left unmatched: 5. The CDR3 is 16 amino acids. Germline V gene lookup returns CDR1 ENHRY and CDR2 SYGVKD. As DNA, the CDR3 is TGTGCCATCAGTGAGTCGTGGACAGGATATAATGAAAAACTGTTTTTT. Translating it yields CAISESWTGYNEKLFF.

This clonotype came up many times. This rearrangement joins TRBV20-1 to TRBJ2-5; D is perhaps TRBD1 or TRBD2 (6 bases each). Trimming shortened V by 6 bases and J by 4 bases, and 18 bases separated the two germline ends. Germline lookup yields CDR1 DFQATT and CDR2 SNEGSKA (reference sequence). This CDR3 is built from 14 residues. CDR3 region: CSARGPHSSETQYF. CDR3 DNA: TGCAGTGCCCGGGGGCCCCATTCCTCAGAGACCCAGTACTTC.

This clonotype was seen ten or more times. This chain uses TRBV7-2 with TRBJ1-2; D remains unclear. Germline V CDR1 and CDR2: SGHTA, FQGNSA. The V end was cut by 1 base, the J end by 2 bases, with 11 bases between. This CDR3 region has 15 residues. The CDR3 nucleotides read TGTGCCAGCAGCTTAGAAAACAGACCGAACTATGGCTACACCTTC. Translation: CASSLENRPNYGYTF.

Many counts were recorded for this clonotype. This sequence joins TRBV6-2 or TRBV6-3 and TRBJ2-2, with D maybe TRBD1 (5 bases). Germline assignment: CDR1 MNHEY and CDR2 SVGEGT. Trimming removed 2 bases at V and 0 bases at J, with 10 bases between. CDR3 length: 16 residues. CDR3 coding DNA: TGTGCCAGCAGTTACGATGAGACAGCGAACACCGGGGAGCTGTTTTTT. It encodes CASSYDETANTGELFF.

This clonotype came up a few times. V is TRBV5-1 and J is TRBJ2-7; 7 bases align to TRBD2. The junction had 14 bases not matched to a gene; V was cut back by 6 bases and J by 5 bases. CDR1 SGHRS and CDR2 YFSETQ come from the germline V gene. The CDR3 loop spans 15 amino acids. The CDR3 DNA follows: TGCGCCAGCAAGGTTATGGTGGGAGGGCCCAACGAGCAGTACTTC. Its protein is CASKVMVGGPNEQYF.

Ten or more counts support this clonotype. The chain carries TRBV7-7 and TRBJ2-2; D is tentatively TRBD1 or TRBD2 (5 bases each). The CDR3 totals 15 residues. In germline, CDR1 is SSHAT, CDR2 FNYEAQ (reference sequence). V lost 5 bases and J 3 bases, leaving 13 bases between the germline ends. This CDR3 is CASSPGDPYTGELFF. The DNA of the CDR3 is TGTGCCAGCAGCCCCGGGGACCCATACACCGGGGAGCTGTTTTTT.

The table lists this clonotype with many counts. The genes are TRBV5-1 and TRBJ2-1; TRBD2 aligns across 13 bases. Germline V gene data show CDR1 as SGHRS and CDR2 as YFSETQ. V lost 4 bases, J lost 7 bases, and 11 bases stayed unmatched. The CDR3 is 17 amino acids. CDR3 amino acids: CASSLLFGTSGKNEQFF. In nucleotides, the CDR3 is TGCGCCAGCAGCCTCCTTTTTGGGACTAGCGGGAAGAATGAGCAGTTCTTC.

This clonotype has a count of ten or more. This chain joins TRBV6-5 and TRBJ2-1, with 7 nucleotides matching TRBD2. Trimming cost V 5 bases and J 8 bases; bases outside gene matches: 6. The germline CDR1 and CDR2 sequences are MNHEY and SVGAGI. The CDR3 spans 13 residues. The CDR3, as DNA: TGTGCCAGCAGTCGACTGGGGGGGGATGAGCAGTTCTTC. This encodes CASSRLGGDEQFF.

The V gene is TRBV18, the J gene TRBJ2-2, with 10 bases lining up with TRBD1. Germline V gene lookup returns CDR1 KGHSH and CDR2 LQKENI. The J segment lost 4 bases and the V segment lost 5 bases, leaving 13 bases of the junction unmatched. The CDR3 spans 18 residues. DNA for the CDR3: TGTGCCAGCTCATTCGCCCAAGTGGGACAGGGGACCACCGGGGAGCTGTTTTTT. It is translated as CASSFAQVGQGTTGELFF.

The sample holds many counts of this clonotype. The chain recombines TRBV20-1 with TRBJ1-1; D is possibly TRBD1 (5 bases). This CDR3 is 13 amino acids long. Germline loops: CDR1 DFQATT, CDR2 SNEGSKA (reference sequence). Trimming took 3 bases from V and 0 from J, leaving 8 bases between them. In nucleotides, the CDR3 is TGCAGTGCTAGGGGGGGAATGAACACTGAAGCTTTCTTT. It encodes CSARGGMNTEAFF.

This clonotype was counted ten times or more. The rearrangement links TRBV5-5 to TRBJ2-3, with 8 positions matching TRBD2. The V and J ends lost 3 bases and 6 bases, in that order; junction bases with no gene match: 3. The CDR3 loop spans 13 amino acids. Germline-derived CDR1 and CDR2 are SGHKS and YYEKEE (reference sequence). The CDR3 sequence is CASSSGGYDTQYF. The DNA for the CDR3 is TGTGCCAGCAGCTCGGGGGGGTATGATACGCAGTATTTT. The full variable domain, with the rest looked up from reference TRBV5-5 and TRBJ2-3, is DAGVTQSPTHLIKTRGQQVTLRCSPISGHKSVSWYQQVLGQGPQFIFQYYEKEERGRGNFPDRFSARQFPNYSSELNVNALLLGDSALYLCASSSGGYDTQYFGPGTRLTVL.

This clonotype was counted ten times or more. The rearrangement links TRBV6-5 to TRBJ2-7, with 7 nucleotides matching TRBD1. This CDR3 spans 15 amino acids. The V gene end was trimmed by 5 bases and the J gene end by 1 base; junction bases not matched to a gene: 8. Germline V gene lookup returns CDR1 MNHEY and CDR2 SVGAGI. The CDR3 coding sequence is TGTGCCAGCAGTCGTGACAGGGATGGGTCCTACGAGCAGTACTTC. Amino acids: CASSRDRDGSYEQYF.

The chain is built from TRBV7-2 and TRBJ2-1; TRBD2 agrees at 11 bases. The CDR3 spans 14 residues. Trimming took 7 bases from V and 6 from J; bases not matched to a gene: 5. The germline V gene encodes CDR1 SGHTA and CDR2 FQGNSA. CDR3 sequence: CASTLAGGTNEQFF. CDR3 DNA sequence: TGTGCCAGCACCCTAGCGGGGGGAACCAATGAGCAGTTCTTC.

In this sample, this clonotype turned up many times. The CDR3 loop is CASSSTSVGEKLFF. The DNA for the CDR3 is TGTGCCAGCAGTTCGACTTCGGTGGGTGAAAAACTGTTTTTT. The chain is built from TRBV28 and TRBJ1-4, with D unresolved. This CDR3 is built from 14 residues. Trimming stripped 4 bases from V and 7 bases from J, with 13 bases between. Germline V CDR1 and CDR2: MDHEN, SYDVKM.

This clonotype was counted many times. DNA for the CDR3: TGTGCCAGCAGCCTAATGCCGGGTCGGGGGACCCAGTACTTC. Its protein product is CASSLMPGRGTQYF. V gene TRBV5-6 combines with J gene TRBJ2-5, with D perhaps matching TRBD2 (5 bases). The V end lost 4 bases, the J end lost 7 bases, and 17 bases lay between the germline ends. CDR3 length: 14 residues. CDR1 SGHDT and CDR2 YYEEEE come from the germline V gene.

This clonotype was counted ten times or more. The CDR3 DNA is TGTGCCAGCAGCTTGCGGGGTTTCGGCACTGAAGCTTTCTTT. Protein: CASSLRGFGTEAFF. This rearrangement joins TRBV5-6 to TRBJ1-1; unclear D gene. Trimming took off 1 base at V and 4 bases at J, with 11 bases between the two ends. The CDR3 covers 14 residues. Germline V CDR1 and CDR2: SGHDT, YYEEEE.

This clonotype was found many times. This chain's CDR3 is CASMGRTTALRNMEAFF. CDR3 DNA sequence: TGCGCCAGCATGGGAAGAACAACTGCCTTGAGAAATATGGAAGCTTTCTTT. The rearrangement joins TRBV10-2 to TRBJ1-1; D not resolved. Germline CDR1 WSHSY, CDR2 SAAADI. The V gene lost 7 bases and the J gene lost 8 bases, with 29 bases spanning the gap. The CDR3 runs 17 residues.

This clonotype was observed many times. The chain uses TRBV4-2 and TRBJ2-7; D unresolved. CDR3 length equals 15 residues. The germline V and J ends were trimmed by 0 bases and 0 bases, with 9 bases remaining between them. Germline CDR1 LGHNA, CDR2 YNFKEQ. This CDR3 reads CASSQETLTSYEQYF. The CDR3 region has the DNA TGTGCCAGCAGCCAAGAGACCCTAACCTCCTACGAGCAGTACTTC.

This clonotype was seen at least ten times. The chain employs TRBV4-3 and TRBJ2-7, with D hard to call. Trimming shortened V by 4 bases and J by 2 bases, and 12 bases separated the two germline ends. Germline-derived CDR1 and CDR2 are LGHNA and YSLEER. This CDR3 region has 14 residues. The CDR3: CASSRGSTTYEQYF. The CDR3 DNA sequence: TGCGCCAGCAGCCGTGGCAGTACTACCTACGAGCAGTACTTC.

This clonotype has a count of ten or more. This chain uses TRBV7-9 with TRBJ1-1; D possibly corresponds to TRBD1 (5 bases). Trimming left V 0 bases short and J 11 bases short, with 13 bases between. The germline gives CDR1 SEHNR, CDR2 FQNEAQ (reference sequence). The CDR3 loop spans 13 amino acids. The CDR3 spells CASSLAVGGDAFF. CDR3 nucleotides: TGTGCCAGCAGCTTAGCGGTCGGAGGGGACGCTTTCTTT. Looking up the rest from reference TRBV7-9 and TRBJ1-1 gives the full variable domain: DTGVSQNPRHKITKRGQNVTFRCDPISEHNRLYWYRQTLGQGPEFLTYFQNEAQLEKSRLLSDRFSAERPKGSFSTLEIQRTEQGDSAMYLCASSLAVGGDAFFGQGTRLTVV.

This clonotype was observed many times. The CDR3 reads CAGGVYQETQYF. The DNA of the CDR3 is TGTGCGGGAGGGGTGTACCAAGAGACCCAGTACTTC. The rearrangement uses TRBV7-9 and TRBJ2-5; TRBD2 agrees at 7 bases. CDR3 length equals 12 residues. The germline V gene encodes CDR1 SEHNR and CDR2 FQNEAQ (reference sequence).

This clonotype occurred a few times. J is TRBJ1-4 and V is TRBV5-6; 8 bases line up with TRBD1. Germline V CDR1 and CDR2: SGHDT, YYEEEE. The junction had 4 bases not matched to a gene; V was cut back by 0 bases and J by 3 bases. The CDR3 is 16 amino acids. Written as DNA, the CDR3 is TGTGCCAGCAGCTTGGACAGGGGGTACTCTAATGAAAAACTGTTTTTT. Encoded protein: CASSLDRGYSNEKLFF.

This clonotype was counted at least ten times. The J gene is TRBJ1-2, the V gene TRBV9; perhaps TRBD1 as D (5 bases). Germline V gene lookup returns CDR1 SGDLS and CDR2 YYNGEE. The CDR3 length is 14 residues. V lost 0 bases to trimming and J lost 3 bases, with 9 bases between them. This CDR3 reads CASSVGGGDYGYTF. In nucleotides, the CDR3 is TGTGCCAGCAGCGTAGGCGGAGGGGACTATGGCTACACCTTC.

Ten or more counts support this clonotype. The V gene is TRBV18, the J gene TRBJ2-7; D may be TRBD2 (5 bases). The ends were cut back, 0 bases at V and 3 bases at J, with 6 bases in the middle. The CDR3 runs 13 residues. Per the germline V gene, CDR1 is KGHSH and CDR2 is LQKENI. CDR3 region: CASSPPRVYEQYF. Written as DNA, the CDR3 is TGTGCCAGCTCACCACCGCGGGTCTACGAGCAGTACTTC.

This clonotype occurred many times. The chain uses TRBV5-1 and TRBJ1-5, with TRBD1 matching over 8 bases. The CDR3 has 14 amino acids. The V and J ends lost 4 bases and 2 bases, in that order; junction bases with no gene match: 2. Germline CDR1 SGHRS, CDR2 YFSETQ. This CDR3 is CASSMGQGNQPQHF. DNA for the CDR3: TGCGCCAGCAGCATGGGACAGGGCAATCAGCCCCAGCATTTT. Supplemented by reference TRBV5-1 and TRBJ1-5, the full variable domain reads KAGVTQTPRYLIKTRGQQVTLSCSPISGHRSVSWYQQTPGQGLQFLFEYFSETQRNKGNFPGRFSGRQFSNSRSEMNVSTLELGDSALYLCASSMGQGNQPQHFGDGTRLSIL.

This clonotype was found many times. The V gene is TRBV12-3 or TRBV12-4, the J gene TRBJ1-4; weak D call: TRBD1 (5 bases). Trimming took 4 bases from V and 4 from J, leaving 13 bases between them. The CDR3 is 15 amino acids. For the CDR3, the DNA is TGTGCCAGCAGTTCCCCCGCAGGGTTTAATGAAAAACTGTTTTTT. As protein: CASSSPAGFNEKLFF.

This clonotype was counted ten times or more. The chain links TRBV6-2 or TRBV6-3 to TRBJ2-7; weak D call: TRBD2 (5 bases). CDR3 size: 14 residues. The germline V gene has CDR1 MNHEY and CDR2 SVGEGT. V was shortened by 5 bases and J by 7 bases, with 18 bases between the two germline ends. CDR3 loop: CASSHLPRGGEQYF. The CDR3, as DNA: TGTGCCAGCAGTCATCTCCCCCGGGGTGGTGAGCAGTACTTC.

Only a few counts were recorded for this clonotype. V gene TRBV7-2 combines with J gene TRBJ2-7; 10 bases are shared with TRBD2. V was pared by 3 bases and J by 2 bases, with 4 bases of the junction left unmatched. The CDR3 has 15 residues. In germline, CDR1 is SGHTA, CDR2 FQGNSA. The CDR3: CASSFLAGVPYEQYF. CDR3 in DNA: TGTGCCAGCAGCTTTCTAGCGGGAGTACCCTACGAGCAGTACTTC.